This T cell receptor (beta chain) was recovered during a study of blood T cell repertoires in COVID-19. Study context: Sites across the United States, Italy and Spain contributed samples from acute and convalescent COVID-19. From T cells, B-cell-depleted T cells, or PBMCs came the material, which was cDNA or gDNA.

V trimming: 3 bases; J trimming: 4 bases; junction bases outside the gene matches: 6. Germline lookup yields CDR1 SGHRS and CDR2 YFSETQ. The CDR3 covers 15 residues. How the authors handled the data: Amplification with reference gene primers provided the estimates of nucleated cell counts. Using immunoSEQ multiplex PCR, the repertoire was profiled, and TCRdb retains in-frame clones only, with some absent. V, J and clone size derive from that table, while D and trimming were established from the DNA sequence. This sample yields some 40,000 clones, of which about four fifths are seen a single time; roughly 40% belongs to the top ten.

The chain employs TRBV5-1 and TRBJ1-5; 8 bases agree with TRBD1. This clonotype originated in a woman aged 80 or over with acute or convalescent COVID-19. Sequenced sample: peripheral blood. The CDR3 loop is CASSSGQGGNQPQHF. CDR3 bases: TGCGCCAGCAGCTCCGGACAGGGTGGAAATCAGCCCCAGCATTTT.